The clone carrying this TCR beta chain was observed a handful of times. For the second PCR, which ran for roughly 7 to 11 cycles, a sample-barcoded 5' primer and a J-beta primer mix were used. Using its own MiXCR run on the 5' RACE reads, TCRdb lists one record per CDR3 protein. Seen here are 750,000 to 1,000,000 distinct CDR3 sequences, roughly 29% observed once, and the top ten hold 10% to 13%. The length of the CDR3 is 14 residues. The V gene lost 3 bases and the J gene lost 4 bases, with 11 bases spanning the gap. This sample was taken from a study of blood T cells in healthy people across ages. The same specimen was also included in a second study, on T cells of mothers and their children.

This sequence was found in a woman in her thirties or forties in good health. The sequencing sample was made of blood. The chain links TRBV12-3 or TRBV12-4 to TRBJ2-3; D is undetermined. Here the CDR3 reads CASSFRVVADTQYF. As DNA, the CDR3 is TGTGCCAGCAGTTTTCGAGTAGTGGCAGATACGCAGTATTTT.